This TCR beta chain comes out of a study of circulating and synovial CD4+ cells in juvenile arthritis. The germline V gene encodes CDR1 SGHTA and CDR2 FQGNSA. This CDR3 region has 16 residues. V dropped 5 bases and J dropped 4; count of bases not matched to a gene: 10. Clones were sequenced by immunoSEQ multiplex PCR, and TCRdb holds only the in-frame ones, with some missing. This sample has 36,000 or so clones, with approximately 93% found just once. The rearrangement links TRBV7-2 to TRBJ1-2; 10 bases agree with TRBD1. The sample was CD4+ T cells from blood. The TCR was taken from a human donor with juvenile idiopathic arthritis. CDR3 sequence (DNA): TGTGCCAGCAGCCCTCAGACAGGGGGCCCCCTCTATGGCTACACCTTC. Translation: CASSPQTGGPLYGYTF. The whole variable domain, remainder taken from reference TRBV7-2 and TRBJ1-2, is GAGVSQSPSNKVTEKGKDVELRCDPISGHTALYWYRQSLGQGLEFLIYFQGNSAPDKSGLPSDRFSAERTGGSVSTLTIQRTQQEDSAVYLCASSPQTGGPLYGYTFGSGTRLTVV.